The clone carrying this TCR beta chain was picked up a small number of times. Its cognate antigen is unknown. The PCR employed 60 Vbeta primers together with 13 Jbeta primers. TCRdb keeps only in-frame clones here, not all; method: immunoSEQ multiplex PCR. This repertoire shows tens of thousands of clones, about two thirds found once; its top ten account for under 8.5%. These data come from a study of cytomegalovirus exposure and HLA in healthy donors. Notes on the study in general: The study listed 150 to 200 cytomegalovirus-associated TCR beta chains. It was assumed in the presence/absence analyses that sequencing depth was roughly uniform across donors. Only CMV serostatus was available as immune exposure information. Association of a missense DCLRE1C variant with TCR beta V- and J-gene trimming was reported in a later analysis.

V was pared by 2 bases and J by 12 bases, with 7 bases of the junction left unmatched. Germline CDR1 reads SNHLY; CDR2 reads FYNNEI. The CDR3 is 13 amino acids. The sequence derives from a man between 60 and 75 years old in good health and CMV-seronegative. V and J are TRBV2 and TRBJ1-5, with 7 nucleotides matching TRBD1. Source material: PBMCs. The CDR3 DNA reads TGTGCCAGCAGTGAACACGGGACAGAAGGCCAGCATTTT. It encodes CASSEHGTEGQHF.